The 20 T cell receptor beta chains below come from one sample, sequenced in a study of blood T cell dynamics during melanoma immunotherapy. Profiling relied on immunoSEQ multiplex PCR, and the TCRdb table lists in-frame clones only, not all of them. The data show about 12,000 clones, approximately 84% seen once. Stated time point: pre-treatment baseline. This specimen consisted of blood, obtained from a patient treated with checkpoint blockade. The receptors come from a human donor with melanoma.

The gene calls are TRBV5-5 and TRBJ2-7, with 8 positions matching TRBD2. The CDR3 has 14 residues. In germline, CDR1 is SGHKS, CDR2 YYEKEE (reference sequence). With 1 base clipped from V and 7 bases from J, the junction kept 7 bases outside the gene matches. The CDR3 here is CASSLRGGGREQYF. The CDR3 DNA follows: TGTGCCAGCAGCTTGCGCGGCGGGGGGAGGGAGCAGTACTTC.

The count of this clone is one. The chain is built from TRBV2 and TRBJ1-2; TRBD1 agrees at 7 bases. Trimming at V came to 3 bases and at J to 5 bases, leaving 6 bases not matched to a gene. This CDR3 is built from 14 residues. Germline-derived CDR1 and CDR2 are SNHLY and FYNNEI. CDR3 DNA sequence: TGTGCCAGCAGTGAGGCCCGGGGACAGTATGGCTACACCTTC. It codes for CASSEARGQYGYTF.

The chain is built from TRBV7-2 and TRBJ1-2, with TRBD1 matching over 7 bases. Looked up from germline, CDR1 is SGHTA and CDR2 is FQGNSA. J was trimmed by 8 bases and V by 5 bases; bases with no gene match: 8. The CDR3 loop spans 13 amino acids. The CDR3 loop reads CASSLDRLGGYTF. The DNA for the CDR3 is TGTGCCAGCAGCCTGGACAGGTTAGGCGGCTACACCTTC.

The chain couples TRBV5-1 to TRBJ2-5; D uncertain. The CDR3 contains 13 residues. CDR1 and CDR2 from the germline V gene are SGHRS and YFSETQ. The V end lost 0 bases, the J end lost 4 bases, and 7 bases lay between the germline ends. CDR3 sequence (DNA): TGCGCCAGCAGCTTGGCCCTCTCAGAGACCCAGTACTTC. Its translation: CASSLALSETQYF.

The chain couples TRBV30 to TRBJ2-1, with D uncertain. V was clipped by 1 base and J by 8 bases, with 15 bases between them. CDR3 length: 14 amino acids. Germline V CDR1 and CDR2: GTSNPN, SVGIG (reference sequence). The CDR3 coding sequence is TGTGCCTGGAGTGGGAACGGTCCTGGGGATGAGCAGTTCTTC. Protein sequence: CAWSGNGPGDEQFF.

The chain links TRBV27 to TRBJ2-1, with D perhaps matching TRBD2 (5 bases). V lost 3 bases and J lost 9, with 9 bases in between. This CDR3 is 12 amino acids long. Germline V CDR1 and CDR2: MNHEY, SMNVEV (reference sequence). The CDR3 DNA follows: TGTGCCAGCAGTTTTGGGCGGGCTGAGCAGTTCTTC. Translated: CASSFGRAEQFF.

This chain connects TRBV5-5 to TRBJ2-7; D is uncertain. The CDR3 consists of 12 residues. Trimming left V 1 base short and J 7 bases short, with 9 bases between. The germline CDR1 and CDR2 sequences are SGHKS and YYEKEE (reference sequence). The CDR3 sequence is CASSLTVREQYF. The CDR3, as DNA: TGTGCCAGCAGCTTGACCGTTCGGGAGCAGTACTTC.

The chain carries TRBV5-1 and TRBJ2-3; 11 nucleotides align to TRBD2. Germline V lookup: CDR1 SGHRS, CDR2 YFSETQ. The CDR3 runs to 17 residues. V shed 4 bases, J shed 4 bases, and the junction held 11 bases outside the gene matches. CDR3 loop: CASSEGISGRASDTQYF. The CDR3 nucleotides read TGCGCCAGCAGCGAGGGTATTAGCGGGAGGGCCTCAGATACGCAGTATTTT. The full variable domain, completed using reference TRBV5-1 and TRBJ2-3, is KAGVTQTPRYLIKTRGQQVTLSCSPISGHRSVSWYQQTPGQGLQFLFEYFSETQRNKGNFPGRFSGRQFSNSRSEMNVSTLELGDSALYLCASSEGISGRASDTQYFGPGTRLTVL.

This rearrangement joins TRBV18 to TRBJ1-4; D possibly corresponds to TRBD1 (5 bases). Per germline, CDR1 KGHSH and CDR2 LQKENI. Deletions cut 3 bases from V and 7 bases from J, with 21 bases between. This CDR3 has 17 residues. The CDR3 DNA is TGTGCCAGCTCACCCGGGTCGGGGGGATTGGCGAGTGAAAAACTGTTTTTT. Encoded protein: CASSPGSGGLASEKLFF.

This rearrangement joins TRBV18 to TRBJ2-3; 9 nucleotides match TRBD1. CDR1 is KGHSH and CDR2 is LQKENI in the germline V gene. CDR3 length: 17 amino acids. With V trimmed by 3 bases and J by 0 bases, 7 bases remained unmatched. CDR3 residues: CASSPVSGQGSTDTQYF. The CDR3 bases are TGTGCCAGCTCACCCGTATCGGGACAGGGCAGCACAGATACGCAGTATTTT.

The V call is TRBV19, the J call TRBJ1-5; tentatively, D is TRBD1 (6 bases). CDR1 is LNHDA and CDR2 is SQIVND in the germline V gene (reference sequence). V gave up 4 bases and J gave up 0 bases, with 7 bases separating them. CDR3 size: 14 residues. The CDR3 region has the DNA TGTGCCAGTAGTAAGGGGGTTAGCAATCAGCCCCAGCATTTT. This codes for CASSKGVSNQPQHF.

The chain links TRBV7-2 to TRBJ1-3; D not certain. CDR1 is SGHTA, CDR2 FQGNSA, per germline. The CDR3 covers 15 residues. Deletions cut 5 bases from V and 0 bases from J, with 11 bases between. CDR3 loop: CASSQDGYSGNTIYF. The CDR3 DNA reads as TGTGCCAGCAGCCAGGACGGCTACTCTGGAAACACCATATATTTT.

V is TRBV4-3 and J is TRBJ1-2; possibly TRBD1 for D (5 bases). The germline gives CDR1 LGHNA, CDR2 YSLEER. V was cut by 3 bases and J by 7 bases, with 9 bases left in between. The CDR3 loop spans 12 amino acids. The CDR3 here is CASSHREGGYTF. The CDR3 DNA sequence: TGCGCCAGCAGCCACAGGGAAGGTGGCTACACCTTC.

The gene calls are TRBV4-1 and TRBJ2-3, with D hard to call. CDR1 MGHRA and CDR2 YSYEKL come from the germline V gene. CDR3 length: 14 amino acids. V lost 2 bases and J lost 9, with 15 bases in between. CDR3 region: CASSQLWTLGTQYF. The DNA for the CDR3 is TGCGCCAGCAGCCAATTATGGACCCTTGGAACGCAGTATTTT.

The chain uses TRBV5-4 and TRBJ2-1; 7 positions match TRBD2. The CDR3 consists of 15 residues. Per the germline V gene, CDR1 is SGHNT and CDR2 is YYREEE (reference sequence). The V segment lost 3 bases and the J segment 0 bases; nucleotides outside the gene matches: 3. The CDR3 nucleotides read TGTGCCAGCAGCTGGGCTAGCGGCTCCTACAATGAGCAGTTCTTC. Protein sequence: CASSWASGSYNEQFF.

V usage is TRBV19 and J usage is TRBJ1-3, with D maybe TRBD1 (5 bases). V was shortened by 7 bases and J by 1 base, with 17 bases between the two germline ends. The CDR3 runs 16 residues. Germline V gene data show CDR1 as LNHDA and CDR2 as SQIVND (reference sequence). CDR3 nucleotide sequence: TGTGCCAGTACCCTACCCGGGGGTAGGTCTGGAAACACCATATATTTT. This codes for CASTLPGGRSGNTIYF.

This clone was seen a few times. The V gene is TRBV18, the J gene TRBJ1-3; 8 bases are a match to TRBD1. The CDR3 has 17 amino acids. Losses at the gene ends were 0 bases for V and 1 base for J; bases not matched to a gene: 5. Germline V lookup: CDR1 KGHSH, CDR2 LQKENI. Here the CDR3 reads CASSPPAGGTSGNTIYF. CDR3 nucleotides: TGTGCCAGCTCACCACCGGCAGGGGGCACTTCTGGAAACACCATATATTTT.

The chain carries TRBV5-1 and TRBJ1-1; 7 nucleotides match TRBD1. The V gene's germline CDR1 is SGHRS and CDR2 YFSETQ. The trim removed 4 bases at V and 0 bases at J, leaving 12 bases unmatched. CDR3 length: 17 amino acids. The CDR3 spells CASSLTGIEAMNTEAFF. In DNA form, the CDR3 reads TGCGCCAGCAGCCTGACAGGGATAGAGGCAATGAACACTGAAGCTTTCTTT.

The rearrangement joins TRBV18 to TRBJ1-4; tentatively, D is TRBD1 (6 bases). The CDR3 loop spans 16 amino acids. Germline CDR1 and CDR2: KGHSH and LQKENI. V was shortened by 1 base and J by 12 bases, with 21 bases between the two germline ends. Written as DNA, the CDR3 is TGTGCCAGCTCACCACAGCCGGGGGCACCTTCGAAAGAACTGTTTTTT. It specifies CASSPQPGAPSKELFF.

The V and J genes are TRBV15 and TRBJ1-4; possible D gene TRBD1, 6 bases. Germline CDR1 and CDR2: LNHNV and YYDKDF (reference sequence). V was trimmed by 0 bases and J by 5 bases, leaving 25 bases between them. CDR3 size: 20 residues. For the CDR3, the DNA is TGTGCCACCAGCAGAGAACCTGTCGGGACACGGACCGTCGGGAATGAAAAACTGTTTTTT. It yields the protein CATSREPVGTRTVGNEKLFF.